Below, 2 T cell receptor beta chains from the same sample are listed, as sequenced in a study of shared clonotypes between healthy human individuals. The table came from immunoSEQ multiplex PCR; TCRdb's copy has only in-frame clones and leaves some out. Seen here are around 2,000,000 clones, about 95% observed once, and the top ten hold roughly 1%. Positive CCR7 selection of CD45RO-negative cells yielded the naive CD8 cells, and terminally differentiated effector memory CD45RA+ cells were excluded. Sequenced sample: naive CD8+ T cells sorted from blood. Receptors originate from a man aged 18 to 30 in good health.

This clone is a singleton in its sample. The rearrangement uses TRBV13 and TRBJ2-7; 8 bases fit TRBD1. The germline V gene encodes CDR1 PRHDT and CDR2 FYEKMQ (reference sequence). This CDR3 region has 14 residues. J was trimmed by 4 bases and V by 3 bases; bases with no gene match: 5. CDR3 sequence: CASSLDRARYEQYF. The DNA for the CDR3 is TGTGCCAGCAGCTTGGACAGGGCTCGATACGAGCAGTACTTC.

This chain connects TRBV15 to TRBJ2-2; 8 nucleotides agree with TRBD2. Germline values: CDR1 LNHNV, CDR2 YYDKDF (reference sequence). V shed 1 base and J 5 bases; nucleotides not matched to a gene: 9. The CDR3 contains 17 residues. The CDR3 is CATSRVREGSGTGELFF. CDR3 sequence (DNA): TGTGCCACCAGCAGAGTACGGGAGGGCTCGGGGACCGGGGAGCTGTTTTTT.